The clone carrying this T cell receptor beta chain was seen at least ten times. This entry belongs to a study of T-cell reconstitution after alpha-beta-depleted transplantation in children. This sample's TCRbeta library carried unique molecular identifier barcodes. MiXCR was run by TCRdb on the PCR reads, yielding one entry per CDR3 protein. The sample lists around 500,000 distinct CDR3 sequences, more than 20% occurring once. Between the trimmed V and J ends, which lost 2 bases and 3 bases, there was a span of 7 bases. This CDR3 is 12 amino acids long. Germline loops: CDR1 DFQATT, CDR2 SNEGSKA (reference sequence).

This sequence joins TRBV20-1 and TRBJ1-2; D gene ambiguous. The TCR was taken from a boy younger than two who had a stem cell transplant for acute myeloid leukemia, so the T cells may come from the graft donor. Sequencing was performed on PBMCs, mostly from graft donor cells, taken 360 days after TCRalphabeta/CD19-depleted stem cell transplant. The CDR3 here is CSARTPDYGYTF. In DNA form, the CDR3 reads TGCAGTGCTAGAACCCCGGACTATGGCTACACCTTC.